This T cell receptor (beta chain) was profiled in a study of cytomegalovirus exposure and HLA in healthy donors. Vbeta (60) and Jbeta (13) primers were used in the PCR. Libraries were prepared by immunoSEQ multiplex PCR; TCRdb keeps only in-frame clonotypes and omits some of them. The table shows about 130,000 clones, with 80% occurring only once. V gave up 7 bases and J gave up 5 bases; unmatched junction bases: 16. The CDR3 runs 16 residues. Germline CDR1 and CDR2: SQVTM and ANQGSEA. Study-wide findings and caveats: Rarity characterized most TCR sequences, yet some public TCRs appeared in many donors.

Comment on this clone: Antigen specificity is unknown.

The receptor's source is a man younger than 40 in good health and CMV-seronegative. The chain employs TRBV29-1 and TRBJ2-7; 11 bases fit TRBD2. The source material was PBMCs. The CDR3 loop is CSGLLAGVVDGDEQYF. The CDR3 DNA is TGCAGCGGATTACTAGCGGGAGTAGTAGACGGGGACGAGCAGTACTTC.